The entry that follows covers one T cell receptor beta chain sequence. The repertoire was sequenced with immunoSEQ multiplex PCR; TCRdb's copy has only in-frame clones and lacks some. This repertoire shows some 200,000 clones, roughly 88% found once; its top ten account for more than 3.5%. The sample originates from a study of blood T cell repertoires in COVID-19. Whole-study context: There were acute and convalescent COVID-19 samples, and they came from the United States, Italy and Spain. In each case, the material was cDNA or gDNA derived from T cells, B-cell-depleted T cells, or PBMCs.

CDR3 length equals 13 residues. Germline lookup yields CDR1 SGHRS and CDR2 YFSETQ. V gave up 4 bases and J gave up 5 bases, with 9 bases separating them. This receptor was taken from a woman between 40 and 55 years old with acute COVID-19. Input material: PBMCs or T cells enriched from blood (not recorded which). The V call is TRBV5-1, the J call TRBJ1-4, with unresolved D. The CDR3 sequence: CASSRGGNEKLFF. Written as DNA, the CDR3 is TGCGCCAGCAGCCGAGGAGGGAATGAAAAACTGTTTTTT.